This TCR beta chain was identified in a study of shared clonotypes between healthy human individuals. General study findings and limits: Limited genetic and exposure-history diversity came from having few donors. Sampling involved blood alone; tissue repertoires likely differ.

The authors ran the assay at deep level. Sequencing was performed with immunoSEQ multiplex PCR; in TCRdb, only in-frame clones are kept and a portion is missing. The sample yields around 500,000 clones, roughly 80% seen once. With respect to this clone: Its antigen is unidentified.

Germline-derived CDR1 and CDR2 are SEHNR and FQNEAQ (reference sequence). CDR3 size: 15 residues. The chain couples TRBV7-9 to TRBJ2-6; D is possibly TRBD1 (5 bases). This clonotype was sampled from a woman between 35 and 50 years old in good health. Some clones in this sample may be carry-over from other donors' samples. Sequenced input: PBMCs. In nucleotides, the CDR3 is TGTGTTCCTAGGCAACAGGTCTCTGGGGCCAACGTCCTGACTTTC. It translates to CVPRQQVSGANVLTF.